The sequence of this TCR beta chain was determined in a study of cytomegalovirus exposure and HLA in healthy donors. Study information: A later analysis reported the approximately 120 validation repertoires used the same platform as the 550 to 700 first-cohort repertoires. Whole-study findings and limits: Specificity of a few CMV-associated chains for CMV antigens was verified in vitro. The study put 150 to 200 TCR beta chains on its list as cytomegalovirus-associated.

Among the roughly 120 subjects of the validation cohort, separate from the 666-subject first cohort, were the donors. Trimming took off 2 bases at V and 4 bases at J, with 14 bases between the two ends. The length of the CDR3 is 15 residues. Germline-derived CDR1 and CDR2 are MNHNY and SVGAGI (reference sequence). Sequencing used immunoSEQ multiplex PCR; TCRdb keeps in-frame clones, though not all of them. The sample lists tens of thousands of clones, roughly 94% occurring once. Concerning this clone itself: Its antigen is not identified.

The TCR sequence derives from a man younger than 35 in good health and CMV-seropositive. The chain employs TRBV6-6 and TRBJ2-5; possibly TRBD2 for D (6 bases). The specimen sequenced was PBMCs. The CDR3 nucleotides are TGTGCCAGCAGTTACGGGGACTTTAGCTCAGAGACCCAGTACTTC. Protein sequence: CASSYGDFSSETQYF.